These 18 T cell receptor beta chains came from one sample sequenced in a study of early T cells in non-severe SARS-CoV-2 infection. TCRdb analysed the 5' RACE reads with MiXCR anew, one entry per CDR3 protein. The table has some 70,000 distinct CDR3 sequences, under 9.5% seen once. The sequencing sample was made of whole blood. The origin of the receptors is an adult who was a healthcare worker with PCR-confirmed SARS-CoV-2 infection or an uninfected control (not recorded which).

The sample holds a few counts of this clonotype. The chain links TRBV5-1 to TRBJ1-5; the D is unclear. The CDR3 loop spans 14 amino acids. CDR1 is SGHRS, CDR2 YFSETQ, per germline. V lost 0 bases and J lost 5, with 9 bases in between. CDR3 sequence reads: CASSLEVGDQPQHF. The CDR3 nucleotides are TGCGCCAGCAGCTTGGAAGTGGGAGATCAGCCCCAGCATTTT.

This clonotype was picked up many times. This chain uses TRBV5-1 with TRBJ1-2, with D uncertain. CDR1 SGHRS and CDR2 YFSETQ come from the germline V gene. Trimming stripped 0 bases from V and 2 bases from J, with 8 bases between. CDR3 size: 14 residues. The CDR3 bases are TGCGCCAGCAGCTTGGTCGGGAACAACTATGGCTACACCTTC. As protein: CASSLVGNNYGYTF.

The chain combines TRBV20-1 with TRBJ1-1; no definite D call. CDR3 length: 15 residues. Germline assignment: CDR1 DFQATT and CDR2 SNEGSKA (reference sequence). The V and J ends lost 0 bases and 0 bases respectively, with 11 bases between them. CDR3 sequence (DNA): TGCAGTGCTAGAGATCCCCAGGAATTGAACACTGAAGCTTTCTTT. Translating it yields CSARDPQELNTEAFF.

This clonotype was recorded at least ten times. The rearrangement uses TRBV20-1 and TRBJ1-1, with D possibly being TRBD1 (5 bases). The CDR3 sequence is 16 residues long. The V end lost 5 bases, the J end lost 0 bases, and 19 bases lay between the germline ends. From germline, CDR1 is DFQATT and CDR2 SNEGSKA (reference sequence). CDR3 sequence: CSAPDSFKAVNTEAFF. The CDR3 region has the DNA TGCAGTGCTCCTGACAGCTTCAAGGCCGTGAACACTGAAGCTTTCTTT.

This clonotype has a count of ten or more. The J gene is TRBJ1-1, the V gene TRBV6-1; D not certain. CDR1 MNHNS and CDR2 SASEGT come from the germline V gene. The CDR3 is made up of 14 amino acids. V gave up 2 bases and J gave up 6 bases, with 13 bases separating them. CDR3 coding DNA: TGTGCCAGCAGTGAACGGAGGGCCAGACCTGAAGCTTTCTTT. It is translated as CASSERRARPEAFF.

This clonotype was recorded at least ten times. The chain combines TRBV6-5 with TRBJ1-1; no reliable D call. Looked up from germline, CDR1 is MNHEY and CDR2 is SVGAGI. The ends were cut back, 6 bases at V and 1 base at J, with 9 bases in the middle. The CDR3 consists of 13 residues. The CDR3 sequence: CASSGLRNTEAFF. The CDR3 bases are TGTGCCAGCAGCGGACTCCGGAACACTGAAGCTTTCTTT.

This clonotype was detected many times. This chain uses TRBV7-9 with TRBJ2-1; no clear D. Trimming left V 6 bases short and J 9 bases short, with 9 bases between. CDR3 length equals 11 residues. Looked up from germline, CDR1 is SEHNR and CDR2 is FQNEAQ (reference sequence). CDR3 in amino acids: CASSPGLEQFF. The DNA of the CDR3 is TGTGCCAGCAGTCCGGGTCTTGAGCAGTTCTTC.

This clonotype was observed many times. The CDR3 here is CSARVSGNTEAFF. The CDR3 nucleotides read TGCAGTGCTAGGGTTTCGGGGAACACTGAAGCTTTCTTT. The chain has TRBV20-1 and TRBJ1-1; D ambiguous. Between the trimmed V and J ends, which lost 3 bases and 1 base, there was a span of 9 bases. The germline V gene has CDR1 DFQATT and CDR2 SNEGSKA (reference sequence). This CDR3 contains 13 residues.

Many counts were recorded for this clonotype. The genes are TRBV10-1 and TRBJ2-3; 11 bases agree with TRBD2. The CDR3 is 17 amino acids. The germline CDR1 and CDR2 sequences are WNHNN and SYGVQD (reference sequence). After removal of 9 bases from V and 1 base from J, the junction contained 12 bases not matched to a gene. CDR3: CARWGTSGGEGTDTQYF. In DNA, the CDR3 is TGCGCCAGATGGGGGACTAGCGGAGGAGAAGGCACAGATACGCAGTATTTT.

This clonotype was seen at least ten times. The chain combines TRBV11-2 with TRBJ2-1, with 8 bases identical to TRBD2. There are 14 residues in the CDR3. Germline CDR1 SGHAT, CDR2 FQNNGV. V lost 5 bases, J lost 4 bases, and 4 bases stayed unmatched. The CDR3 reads CASSLSGSYNEQFF. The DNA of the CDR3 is TGTGCCAGCAGCCTAAGCGGGAGTTACAATGAGCAGTTCTTC.

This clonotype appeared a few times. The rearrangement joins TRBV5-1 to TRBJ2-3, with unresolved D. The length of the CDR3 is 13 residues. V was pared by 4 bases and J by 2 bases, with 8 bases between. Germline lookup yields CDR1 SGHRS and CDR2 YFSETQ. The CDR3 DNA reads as TGCGCCAGCAGCCCGGCCCTCACAGATACGCAGTATTTT. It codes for CASSPALTDTQYF.

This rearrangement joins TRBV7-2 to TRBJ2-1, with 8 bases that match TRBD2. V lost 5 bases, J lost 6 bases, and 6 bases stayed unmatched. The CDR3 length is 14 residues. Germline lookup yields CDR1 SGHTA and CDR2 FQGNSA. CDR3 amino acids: CASSPRGGANEQFF. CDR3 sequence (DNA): TGTGCCAGCAGCCCCCGGGGGGGGGCCAATGAGCAGTTCTTC.

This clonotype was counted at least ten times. The CDR3 sequence is CAGGRTDTQYF. The DNA of the CDR3 is TGTGCCGGGGGACGCACAGATACGCAGTATTTT. The rearrangement links TRBV9 to TRBJ2-3; TRBD1 or TRBD2 may be the D gene (5 bases each). Trimming left V 10 bases short and J 1 base short, with 7 bases between. The CDR3 length is 11 residues. CDR1 is SGDLS and CDR2 is YYNGEE in the germline V gene.

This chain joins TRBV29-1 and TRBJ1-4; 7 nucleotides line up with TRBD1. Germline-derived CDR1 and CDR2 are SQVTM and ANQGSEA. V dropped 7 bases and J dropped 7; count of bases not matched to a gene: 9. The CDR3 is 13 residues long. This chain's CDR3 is CSAGDSSSEKLFF. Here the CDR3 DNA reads TGCAGCGCTGGGGACAGTTCCAGTGAAAAACTGTTTTTT.

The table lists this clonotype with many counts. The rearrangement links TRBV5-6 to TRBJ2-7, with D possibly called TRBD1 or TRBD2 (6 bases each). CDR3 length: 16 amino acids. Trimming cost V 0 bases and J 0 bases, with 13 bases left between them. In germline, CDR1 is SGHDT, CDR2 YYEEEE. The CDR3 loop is CASSLDGGGISYEQYF. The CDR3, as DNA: TGTGCCAGCAGCTTGGACGGGGGCGGGATCTCCTACGAGCAGTACTTC.

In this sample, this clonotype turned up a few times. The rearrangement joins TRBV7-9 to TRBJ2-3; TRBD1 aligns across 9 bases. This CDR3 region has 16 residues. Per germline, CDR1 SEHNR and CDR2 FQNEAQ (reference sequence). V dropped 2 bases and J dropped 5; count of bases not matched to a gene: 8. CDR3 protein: CASSLYRGQEEDTQYF. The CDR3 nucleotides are TGTGCCAGCAGCTTATACAGGGGGCAGGAGGAAGATACGCAGTATTTT.

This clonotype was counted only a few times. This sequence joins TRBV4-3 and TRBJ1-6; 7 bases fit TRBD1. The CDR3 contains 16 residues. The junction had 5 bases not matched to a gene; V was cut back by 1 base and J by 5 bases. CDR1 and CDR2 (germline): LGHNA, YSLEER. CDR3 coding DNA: TGCGCCAGCAGCCAAGCTACGACAGGGAATAATTCACCCCTCCACTTT. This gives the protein CASSQATTGNNSPLHF.

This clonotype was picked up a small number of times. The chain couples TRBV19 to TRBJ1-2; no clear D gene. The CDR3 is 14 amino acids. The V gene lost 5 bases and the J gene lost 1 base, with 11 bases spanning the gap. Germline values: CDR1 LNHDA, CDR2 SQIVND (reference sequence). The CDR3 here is CASSLRGINYGYTF. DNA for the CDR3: TGTGCCAGTAGTCTCAGAGGAATTAACTATGGCTACACCTTC.